This TCR beta chain originates from a study of shared clonotypes between healthy human individuals. Germline V gene lookup returns CDR1 LGHNA and CDR2 YSLEER. This CDR3 contains 19 residues. After removal of 6 bases from V and 5 bases from J, the junction contained 21 bases not matched to a gene. Measured with immunoSEQ multiplex PCR; TCRdb has only the in-frame clones, and not every one. The sample yields about 2.4 million clones, 90% to 95% seen once. The rearrangement joins TRBV4-3 to TRBJ2-5; 10 bases map to TRBD1. Sequences were obtained from naive CD4+ T cells sorted from blood. Sample subset: CD45RA+ positively selected. This TCR derives from a man aged 18 to 30 in good health. Here the CDR3 reads CASRVSDRGPKTGGETQYF. The DNA for the CDR3 is TGCGCCAGCAGGGTAAGCGACAGGGGGCCCAAAACCGGCGGGGAGACCCAGTACTTC.